A single sample gave rise to the 14 T cell receptor beta chains below, sequenced in a study of cytomegalovirus exposure and HLA in healthy donors (dated by TCRdb to about 2017). Libraries came from the immunoSEQ multiplex PCR assay. For the multiplex PCR, a mixture combining 60 forward primers for TCR Vbeta segments and 13 reverse primers for TCR Jbeta segments was used. TCRdb mirrors the immuneACCESS table, restricted to in-frame sequences. Some clones are absent from its copies; in checked studies, under half trace to an unresolved V gene, and the reason for the others is unknown. For this sample, the table gives more than 95,000 clones. Of the sample, less than 3.5% is held by the ten largest clones. The sample taken for sequencing was PBMCs. The receptors shown here come from a man aged 25-40 years in good health and CMV-seronegative.

The chain carries TRBV5-1 and TRBJ1-1; TRBD1 matches at 7 bases. The CDR3 is 15 amino acids. V shed 2 bases, J shed 6 bases, and the junction held 10 bases outside the gene matches. Looked up from germline, CDR1 is SGHRS and CDR2 is YFSETQ. The CDR3 region is CASSLGGEIPPEAFF. DNA for the CDR3: TGCGCCAGCAGCTTAGGGGGCGAGATTCCTCCTGAAGCTTTCTTT. Drawing the rest from reference TRBV5-1 and TRBJ1-1, the complete variable domain is KAGVTQTPRYLIKTRGQQVTLSCSPISGHRSVSWYQQTPGQGLQFLFEYFSETQRNKGNFPGRFSGRQFSNSRSEMNVSTLELGDSALYLCASSLGGEIPPEAFFGQGTRLTVV.

J is TRBJ2-7 and V is TRBV28; the D is unclear. Per the germline V gene, CDR1 is MDHEN and CDR2 is SYDVKM. The CDR3 length is 14 residues. The ends were cut back, 1 base at V and 3 bases at J, with 10 bases in the middle. The CDR3 spells CASSLYSLLYEQYF. The CDR3, as DNA: TGTGCCAGCAGTTTATACAGCCTTCTCTACGAGCAGTACTTC. The whole variable domain, filled in from reference TRBV28 and TRBJ2-7, reads DVKVTQSSRYLVKRTGEKVFLECVQDMDHENMFWYRQDPGLGLRLIYFSYDVKMKEKGDIPEGYSVSREKKERFSLILESASTNQTSMYLCASSLYSLLYEQYFGPGTRLTVT.

The chain uses TRBV12-5 and TRBJ1-1; D possibly corresponds to TRBD1 (6 bases). This CDR3 comprises 12 residues. The germline V gene has CDR1 LGHNT and CDR2 FRNRAP. V lost 3 bases and J 11 bases, leaving 13 bases between the germline ends. The CDR3 reads CASGLGGGMAFF. As DNA, the CDR3 is TGTGCTAGTGGTTTAGGGGGGGGGATGGCTTTCTTT.

The rearrangement joins TRBV5-1 to TRBJ1-1; no definite D call. Germline loops: CDR1 SGHRS, CDR2 YFSETQ. Trimming pared 4 bases from V and 6 bases from J, leaving 19 bases between. This CDR3 contains 15 residues. CDR3 in DNA: TGCGCCAGCAGCCGAGCGGGATTGCGGGAACCTGAAGCTTTCTTT. Residues: CASSRAGLREPEAFF. Drawing the rest from reference TRBV5-1 and TRBJ1-1, the complete variable domain is KAGVTQTPRYLIKTRGQQVTLSCSPISGHRSVSWYQQTPGQGLQFLFEYFSETQRNKGNFPGRFSGRQFSNSRSEMNVSTLELGDSALYLCASSRAGLREPEAFFGQGTRLTVV.

This rearrangement joins TRBV5-1 to TRBJ2-6; D possibly corresponds to TRBD1 (5 bases). V was trimmed by 0 bases and J by 9 bases, leaving 19 bases between them. Germline V lookup: CDR1 SGHRS, CDR2 YFSETQ. The CDR3 spans 17 residues. CDR3 in DNA: TGCGCCAGCAGCTTGGAGGCAGGGTGGGTTTCGGGCAACGTCCTGACTTTC. Translating it yields CASSLEAGWVSGNVLTF.

This sequence joins TRBV28 and TRBJ2-7; 9 positions match TRBD1. Trimming cost V 2 bases and J 3 bases; bases outside gene matches: 2. There are 14 residues in the CDR3. Germline V gene data show CDR1 as MDHEN and CDR2 as SYDVKM. CDR3 in DNA: TGTGCCAGCAGTTTAGGGGACAGGGTCTACGAGCAGTACTTC. It encodes CASSLGDRVYEQYF. Complete variable domain (other parts from reference TRBV28 and TRBJ2-7): DVKVTQSSRYLVKRTGEKVFLECVQDMDHENMFWYRQDPGLGLRLIYFSYDVKMKEKGDIPEGYSVSREKKERFSLILESASTNQTSMYLCASSLGDRVYEQYFGPGTRLTVT.

The chain employs TRBV21-1 and TRBJ2-3; TRBD2, as called in the table, went unchecked against the DNA. TRBV21-1 corresponds to a pseudogene. The CDR3 loop spans 16 amino acids. The CDR3 DNA sequence: TGTGCCAGCAGCAAGAGACTAGCGGGAGGCACAGATACGCAGTATTTT. Amino acids: CASSKRLAGGTDTQYF.

V and J are TRBV27 and TRBJ2-1; 8 nucleotides align to TRBD2. The V segment lost 1 base and the J segment 8 bases; nucleotides outside the gene matches: 16. Germline CDR1 MNHEY, CDR2 SMNVEV (reference sequence). There are 18 residues in the CDR3. CDR3 in DNA: TGTGCCAGCAGTTTATTCCCCCCGGGCGGGAGGCCCAGGGATGAGCAGTTCTTC. It is translated as CASSLFPPGGRPRDEQFF.

The chain carries TRBV2 and TRBJ1-1, with D possibly matching TRBD1 (5 bases). The CDR3 is 15 amino acids. In germline, CDR1 is SNHLY, CDR2 FYNNEI. V lost 6 bases to trimming and J lost 4 bases, with 18 bases between them. The CDR3, as DNA: TGTGCCAGCAGCCCGCGGTCTGGGGCGTTCACTGAAGCTTTCTTT. Translating it yields CASSPRSGAFTEAFF.

V usage is TRBV4-1 and J usage is TRBJ2-7; 11 nucleotides align to TRBD2. The CDR3 totals 16 residues. The germline gives CDR1 MGHRA, CDR2 YSYEKL. V lost 3 bases to trimming and J lost 5 bases; unmatched junction nucleotides: 9. CDR3 amino acids: CASSQDPSGRKNEQYF. CDR3 nucleotide sequence: TGCGCCAGCAGCCAGGATCCTAGCGGGAGGAAAAACGAGCAGTACTTC.

The chain employs TRBV5-6 and TRBJ1-1; D is unclear. Germline-derived CDR1 and CDR2 are SGHDT and YYEEEE. The CDR3 has 14 residues. The V end lost 1 base, the J end lost 2 bases, and 9 bases lay between the germline ends. This CDR3 is CASSLNHYNTEAFF. The CDR3 DNA sequence: TGTGCCAGCAGCTTGAATCACTACAACACTGAAGCTTTCTTT.

The V call is TRBV30, the J call TRBJ1-1; TRBD1 agrees at 7 bases. The CDR3 loop spans 13 amino acids. Germline CDR1 is GTSNPN and CDR2 is SVGIG (reference sequence). Trimming took 5 bases from V and 10 from J; bases not matched to a gene: 13. CDR3 in DNA: TGTGCCTGGCAAAAAAACATCCGGGACAGAGCTTTCTTT. This encodes CAWQKNIRDRAFF.

The chain links TRBV7-8 to TRBJ1-2, with D perhaps matching TRBD1 (5 bases). Trimming left V 0 bases short and J 4 bases short, with 6 bases between. Germline loops: CDR1 SGHVS, CDR2 FQNEAQ. This CDR3 comprises 13 residues. DNA of the CDR3: TGTGCCAGCAGCTTAGCCAGGGCCTATGGCTACACCTTC. It translates to CASSLARAYGYTF.

The V call is TRBV6-5, the J call TRBJ2-1, with D possibly matching TRBD2 (5 bases). CDR1 is MNHEY, CDR2 SVGAGI, per germline. The CDR3 totals 16 residues. Deletions cut 0 bases from V and 4 bases from J, with 13 bases between. CDR3 DNA: TGTGCCAGCAGTTACTCTTCCGCTCCGGGGTACAATGAGCAGTTCTTC. Encoded protein: CASSYSSAPGYNEQFF.